A single sample gave rise to the 23 T cell receptor beta chains below, sequenced in a study of blood T cell repertoires in COVID-19. TCRdb's table, derived via immunoSEQ multiplex PCR, lists solely in-frame clones and lacks some. Among approximately 68,000 clones listed, around 85% were seen once. Sequenced sample: peripheral blood. The receptors were sampled from a woman between 50 and 59 years old with acute or convalescent COVID-19.

As regards this clone: Different DNA sequences within this sample yield the same CDR3. This chain uses TRBV7-2 with TRBJ1-2; 8 bases map to TRBD1. CDR1 is SGHTA and CDR2 is FQGNSA in the germline V gene. The CDR3 runs 13 residues. Unmatched junction bases numbered 7, after V lost 5 bases and J lost 8 bases. CDR3 DNA sequence: TGTGCCAGCAGCCGTGACAGGGGCGAGGGCTACACCTTC. Translating it yields CASSRDRGEGYTF.

The CDR3 nucleotides are TGTGCCAGCACCCCACAGGGGCTGAACACTGAAGCTTTCTTT. It specifies CASTPQGLNTEAFF. The rearrangement joins TRBV2 to TRBJ1-1, with 7 nucleotides matching TRBD1. The CDR3 has 14 amino acids. In germline, CDR1 is SNHLY, CDR2 FYNNEI. V was pared by 7 bases and J by 0 bases, with 5 bases of the junction left unmatched.

V gene TRBV18 combines with J gene TRBJ2-2; TRBD1 agrees at 8 bases. Trimming cost V 3 bases and J 4 bases; bases outside gene matches: 4. Germline lookup yields CDR1 KGHSH and CDR2 LQKENI. There are 15 residues in the CDR3. The CDR3 loop is CASSPGTGGTGELFF. DNA of the CDR3: TGTGCCAGCTCACCGGGGACAGGCGGCACCGGGGAGCTGTTTTTT.

The chain employs TRBV6-5 and TRBJ1-5; D is unclear. Germline CDR1 is MNHEY and CDR2 is SVGAGI. V was pared by 5 bases and J by 3 bases, with 11 bases between. The CDR3 consists of 14 residues. CDR3 sequence reads: CASSTDGLNQPQHF. CDR3 DNA sequence: TGTGCCAGCAGTACGGACGGACTCAATCAGCCCCAGCATTTT.

The CDR3 sequence: CSAEGFGANVLTF. The CDR3 nucleotides read TGCAGCGCCGAGGGTTTTGGGGCCAACGTCCTGACTTTC. The chain uses TRBV29-1 and TRBJ2-6; a weak D match, TRBD2 (5 bases). Between the trimmed V and J ends, which lost 7 bases and 3 bases, there was a span of 10 bases. This CDR3 is 13 amino acids long. Germline CDR1 reads SQVTM; CDR2 reads ANQGSEA.

The chain links TRBV7-2 to TRBJ2-1, with 10 nucleotides matching TRBD2. V shed 3 bases and J 7 bases; nucleotides not matched to a gene: 6. Germline lookup yields CDR1 SGHTA and CDR2 FQGNSA. The CDR3 totals 15 residues. This chain's CDR3 is CASSLSGRAGNEQFF. In DNA form, the CDR3 reads TGTGCCAGCAGCTTGAGCGGGAGGGCGGGAAATGAGCAGTTCTTC.

This chain joins TRBV10-3 and TRBJ2-1; TRBD2 matches 12 bases. Germline assignment: CDR1 ENHRY and CDR2 SYGVKD. Trimming cost V 2 bases and J 9 bases; bases outside gene matches: 11. The CDR3 is 17 amino acids. CDR3 coding DNA: TGTGCCATCAGTGAGGGACTAGCGGGATCCGGCGCCGGTGAGCAGTTCTTC. Translated: CAISEGLAGSGAGEQFF.

The chain is built from TRBV27 and TRBJ2-2, with 12 bases identical to TRBD1. V lost 2 bases, J lost 7 bases, and 5 bases stayed unmatched. In germline, CDR1 is MNHEY, CDR2 SMNVEV (reference sequence). The CDR3 spans 16 residues. Written as DNA, the CDR3 is TGTGCCAGCAGTTTACGGGACAGGGGGCATGTCGGGGAGCTGTTTTTT. This translates into CASSLRDRGHVGELFF.

The chain couples TRBV3-1 (or the pseudogene TRBV3-2) to TRBJ1-1; D remains ambiguous. This CDR3 comprises 14 residues. From germline, CDR1 is LGHDT and CDR2 YNNKEL (reference sequence). V was shortened by 3 bases and J by 5 bases, with 13 bases between the two germline ends. CDR3 coding DNA: TGTGCCAGCAGCCATCTTGTGCGGGGTACTGAAGCTTTCTTT. It codes for CASSHLVRGTEAFF.

This chain links TRBV2 with TRBJ1-5; D is perhaps TRBD1 (6 bases). In germline, CDR1 is SNHLY, CDR2 FYNNEI. The CDR3 covers 12 residues. The V end was cut by 6 bases, the J end by 6 bases, with 9 bases between. The CDR3 loop reads CASRVQGQPQHF. In DNA form, the CDR3 reads TGTGCCAGCAGAGTACAGGGTCAGCCCCAGCATTTT.

The chain joins TRBV2 to TRBJ2-3; 7 positions agree with TRBD1. Germline assignment: CDR1 SNHLY and CDR2 FYNNEI. CDR3 length: 15 amino acids. The V gene end was trimmed by 8 bases and the J gene end by 4 bases; junction bases not matched to a gene: 12. The CDR3 DNA sequence: TGTGCCAGCCGACTCGACAGGGAGCGTCCAGATACGCAGTATTTT. Residues: CASRLDRERPDTQYF.

The chain couples TRBV5-4 to TRBJ2-3, with D unresolved. Germline V gives CDR1 SGHNT, CDR2 YYREEE (reference sequence). This CDR3 is built from 16 residues. Trimming took off 3 bases at V and 5 bases at J, with 19 bases between the two ends. The CDR3 DNA reads as TGTGCCAGCAGCTCAGTAAAGCGAGTAGATGAAGATACGCAGTATTTT. It encodes CASSSVKRVDEDTQYF.

This clone showed up just a few times. The V gene is TRBV19, the J gene TRBJ1-2; no clear D gene. V shed 3 bases and J shed 0 bases, with 14 bases lying between them. This CDR3 contains 16 residues. CDR1 and CDR2 from the germline V gene are LNHDA and SQIVND (reference sequence). The CDR3 sequence: CASSIKGVAPNYGYTF. The CDR3 bases are TGTGCCAGTAGTATTAAGGGAGTGGCTCCTAACTATGGCTACACCTTC.

The count of this clone is one. The chain couples TRBV30 to TRBJ2-1, with D tentatively TRBD2 (6 bases). The CDR3 is made up of 16 amino acids. V was pared by 1 base and J by 0 bases, with 13 bases between. The germline CDR1 and CDR2 sequences are GTSNPN and SVGIG (reference sequence). The CDR3, as DNA: TGTGCCTGGAGTGGTGTTGCCGGGAGCTCCTACAATGAGCAGTTCTTC. Translated: CAWSGVAGSSYNEQFF.

The gene calls are TRBV7-2 and TRBJ1-5; possibly TRBD1 for D (5 bases). In germline, CDR1 is SGHTA, CDR2 FQGNSA. V lost 2 bases and J lost 7, with 15 bases in between. CDR3 size: 15 residues. The CDR3 DNA reads as TGTGCCAGCAGCTTACACATGGAGGGGATCCAGCCCCAGCATTTT. Protein sequence: CASSLHMEGIQPQHF.

This clone has only one observation. This chain links TRBV7-2 with TRBJ2-5; 8 bases are shared with TRBD2. Trimming removed 6 bases from V and 2 bases from J; junction bases left unmatched: 8. The CDR3 length is 15 residues. Germline lookup yields CDR1 SGHTA and CDR2 FQGNSA. The CDR3 spells CASRGFVAGQETQYF. The CDR3 DNA is TGTGCCAGCAGGGGATTCGTAGCGGGGCAAGAGACCCAGTACTTC.

This clone was recorded once. This sequence joins TRBV28 and TRBJ1-3; 7 positions match TRBD1. CDR1 MDHEN and CDR2 SYDVKM come from the germline V gene. J gave up 4 bases and V 6 bases, and 9 bases lay outside the gene matches. The CDR3 sequence is 15 residues long. Here the CDR3 DNA reads TGTGCCAGCAGACAACACAGGGGCGCAGGAAACACCATATATTTT. This sequence encodes CASRQHRGAGNTIYF.

The chain couples TRBV4-1 to TRBJ1-1; D gene uncertain. This CDR3 has 15 amino acids. V was shortened by 1 base and J by 0 bases, with 9 bases between the two germline ends. Germline CDR1 is MGHRA and CDR2 is YSYEKL. The CDR3 coding sequence is TGCGCCAGCAGCCAAGGTCCGAACATGAACACTGAAGCTTTCTTT. Amino acids: CASSQGPNMNTEAFF.

The genes are TRBV28 and TRBJ1-5, with D possibly matching TRBD1 (6 bases). Germline CDR1 and CDR2: MDHEN and SYDVKM. V was cut by 10 bases and J by 4 bases, with 20 bases left in between. The CDR3 is 15 amino acids. The DNA of the CDR3 is TGTGCCATCCAGCAGGGGCATGGAGGAAATCAGCCCCAGCATTTT. Translating it yields CAIQQGHGGNQPQHF.

CDR3 nucleotides: TGTGCCAGCAGCCCAGGGGGACAGAACTATGGCTACACCTTC. Translating it yields CASSPGGQNYGYTF. This chain connects TRBV5-4 to TRBJ1-2; 7 nucleotides align to TRBD1. CDR1 and CDR2 from the germline V gene are SGHNT and YYREEE (reference sequence). The length of the CDR3 is 14 residues. The V gene end was trimmed by 4 bases and the J gene end by 2 bases; junction bases not matched to a gene: 5.

CDR3 nucleotides: TGTGCCAGCAGTCCCCGGGACTCCGGGTACGAGCAGTACTTC. This encodes CASSPRDSGYEQYF. This chain joins TRBV3-1 (or the pseudogene TRBV3-2) and TRBJ2-7; perhaps TRBD2 as D (6 bases). The CDR3 has 14 amino acids. Germline-derived CDR1 and CDR2 are LGHDT and YNNKEL (reference sequence). The V and J ends lost 6 bases and 4 bases respectively, with 16 bases between them.

This clone was detected only a few times. This chain connects TRBV4-1 to TRBJ2-2; 8 positions match TRBD1. The CDR3 contains 17 residues. Unmatched junction bases numbered 12, after V lost 4 bases and J lost 5 bases. Germline-derived CDR1 and CDR2 are MGHRA and YSYEKL. CDR3 in amino acids: CASSPNLQGASTGELFF. DNA of the CDR3: TGCGCCAGCAGCCCCAACCTCCAGGGGGCTTCGACCGGGGAGCTGTTTTTT.

This chain joins TRBV28 and TRBJ2-1, with 9 nucleotides matching TRBD2. Trimming removed 3 bases from V and 7 bases from J; junction bases left unmatched: 7. The CDR3 loop spans 15 amino acids. CDR1 is MDHEN and CDR2 is SYDVKM in the germline V gene. CDR3 sequence: CASSLATSGTNEQFF. The CDR3 DNA sequence: TGTGCCAGCAGTTTGGCGACTAGCGGTACAAATGAGCAGTTCTTC.